This T cell receptor (beta chain) was documented in a study of blood T cell repertoires in COVID-19. On the study more broadly: Whether acute or convalescent, the COVID-19 samples came from the United States, Italy and Spain. Sources were T cells, B-cell-depleted T cells, or PBMCs; the material itself was cDNA or gDNA.

The data were produced by immunoSEQ multiplex PCR, yet TCRdb's version contains in-frame clones alone and is incomplete. Of around 200,000 clones listed, around 84% were seen once; the top ten hold roughly a sixth. Germline CDR1 is SGHTA and CDR2 is FQGTGA. The CDR3 totals 16 residues. V lost 5 bases to trimming and J lost 2 bases; unmatched junction nucleotides: 6. Participants' reported clinical history set cohort assignment. This clonotype originated in a man aged 40-55 years who had recovered from COVID-19. The V call is TRBV7-3, the J call TRBJ2-3, with 11 bases identical to TRBD2. Sample: PBMCs or T cells enriched from blood (not recorded which). The CDR3 loop reads CASSPGTSGSTDTQYF. In nucleotides, the CDR3 is TGTGCCAGCAGCCCCGGGACTAGCGGATCCACAGATACGCAGTATTTT.